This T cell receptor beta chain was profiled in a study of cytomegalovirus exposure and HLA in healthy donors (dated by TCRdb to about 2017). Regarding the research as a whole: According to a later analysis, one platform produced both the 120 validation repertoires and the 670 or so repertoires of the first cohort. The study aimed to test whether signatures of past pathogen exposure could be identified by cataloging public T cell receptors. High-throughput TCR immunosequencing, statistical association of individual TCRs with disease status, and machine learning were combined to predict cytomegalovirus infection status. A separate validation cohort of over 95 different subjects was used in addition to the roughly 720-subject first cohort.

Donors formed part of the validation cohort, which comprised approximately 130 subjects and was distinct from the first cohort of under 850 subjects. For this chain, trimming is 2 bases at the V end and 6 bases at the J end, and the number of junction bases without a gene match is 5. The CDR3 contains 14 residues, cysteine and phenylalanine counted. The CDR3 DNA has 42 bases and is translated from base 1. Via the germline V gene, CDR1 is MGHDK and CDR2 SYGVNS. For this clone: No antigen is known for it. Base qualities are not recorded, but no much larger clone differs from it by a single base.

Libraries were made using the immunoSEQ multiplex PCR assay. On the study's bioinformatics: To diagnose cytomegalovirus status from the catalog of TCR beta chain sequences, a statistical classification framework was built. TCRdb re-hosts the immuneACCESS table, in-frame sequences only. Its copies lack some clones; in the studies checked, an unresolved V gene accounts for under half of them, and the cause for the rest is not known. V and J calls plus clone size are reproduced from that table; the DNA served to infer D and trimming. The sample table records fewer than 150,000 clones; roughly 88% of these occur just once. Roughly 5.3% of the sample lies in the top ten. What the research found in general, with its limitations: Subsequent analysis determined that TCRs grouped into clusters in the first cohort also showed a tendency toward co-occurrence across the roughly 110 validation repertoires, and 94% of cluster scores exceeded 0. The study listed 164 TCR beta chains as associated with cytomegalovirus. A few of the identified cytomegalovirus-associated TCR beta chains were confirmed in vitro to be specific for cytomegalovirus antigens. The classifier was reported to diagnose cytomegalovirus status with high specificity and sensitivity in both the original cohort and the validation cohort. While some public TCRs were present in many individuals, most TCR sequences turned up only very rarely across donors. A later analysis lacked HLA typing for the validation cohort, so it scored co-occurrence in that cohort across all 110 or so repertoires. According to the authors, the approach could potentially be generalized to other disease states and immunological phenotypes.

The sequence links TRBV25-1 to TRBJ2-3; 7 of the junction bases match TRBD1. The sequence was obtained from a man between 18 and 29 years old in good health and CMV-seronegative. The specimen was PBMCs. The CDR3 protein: CASSELTGIDTQYF. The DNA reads TGTGCCAGCAGTGAACTGACAGGGATCGATACGCAGTATTTT.